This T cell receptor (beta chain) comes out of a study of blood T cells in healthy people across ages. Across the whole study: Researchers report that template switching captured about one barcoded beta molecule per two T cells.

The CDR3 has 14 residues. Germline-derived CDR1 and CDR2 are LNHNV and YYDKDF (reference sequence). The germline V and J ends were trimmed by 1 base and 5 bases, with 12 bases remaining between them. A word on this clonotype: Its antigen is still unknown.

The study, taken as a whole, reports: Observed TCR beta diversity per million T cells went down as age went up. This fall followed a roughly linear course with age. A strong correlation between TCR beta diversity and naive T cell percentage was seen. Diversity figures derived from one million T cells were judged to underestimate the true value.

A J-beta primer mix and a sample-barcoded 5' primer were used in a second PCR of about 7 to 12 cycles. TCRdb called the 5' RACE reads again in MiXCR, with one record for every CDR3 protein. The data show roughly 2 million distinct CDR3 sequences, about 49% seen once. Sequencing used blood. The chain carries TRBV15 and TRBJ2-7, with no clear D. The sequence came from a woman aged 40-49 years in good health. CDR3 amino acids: CATSRGGVFDEQYF. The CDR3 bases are TGTGCCACCAGCAGAGGTGGGGTATTCGACGAGCAGTACTTC.